These 23 T cell receptor beta chains came from one sample sequenced in a study of blood T cell repertoires in COVID-19 (dated by TCRdb to about 2020). The library was generated by the immunoSEQ multiplex PCR assay. Here the immuneACCESS table is served through TCRdb, limited to in-frame sequences with V and J called. Missing clones are a known gap in these copies; in checked studies unresolved V genes cover under half, and the rest lacks a known reason. Present in this sample are 200,000 to 250,000 clones, roughly 85% of which were seen just once. About an eighth of the sample is in the top ten clones. The sequenced material came from peripheral blood. Receptors originate from a woman between 18 and 29 years old who had recovered from COVID-19.

CDR3 protein: CAWSMTGELFF. CDR3 DNA: TGTGCCTGGAGTATGACTGGGGAGCTGTTTTTT. The chain carries TRBV30 and TRBJ2-2, with D unresolved. The CDR3 loop spans 11 amino acids. V was trimmed by 2 bases and J by 8 bases, leaving 6 bases between them. Germline-derived CDR1 and CDR2 are GTSNPN and SVGIG (reference sequence).

This clone is a singleton in its sample. This rearrangement joins TRBV30 to TRBJ2-7; 10 nucleotides align to TRBD2. The CDR3 spans 14 residues. Trimming removed 4 bases from V and 3 bases from J; junction bases left unmatched: 6. Germline CDR1 is GTSNPN and CDR2 is SVGIG (reference sequence). The CDR3 loop reads CAWTRLAGDYEQYF. CDR3 sequence (DNA): TGTGCCTGGACGCGGCTAGCGGGGGACTACGAGCAGTACTTC. The whole variable domain, remainder taken from reference TRBV30 and TRBJ2-7, is SQTIHQWPATLVQPVGSPLSLECTVEGTSNPNLYWYRQAAGRGLQLLFYSVGIGQISSEVPQNLSASRPQDRQFILSSKKLLLSDSGFYLCAWTRLAGDYEQYFGPGTRLTVT.

This chain joins TRBV25-1 and TRBJ2-1; possibly TRBD1 for D (6 bases). The germline V gene encodes CDR1 MGHDK and CDR2 SYGVNS. V lost 1 base and J lost 4, with 11 bases in between. This CDR3 contains 15 residues. Here the CDR3 DNA reads TGTGCCAGCAGTGAATCAGGGGATAATTACAATGAGCAGTTCTTC. Its translation is CASSESGDNYNEQFF. Combining the CDR3 with reference TRBV25-1 and TRBJ2-1 gives the whole variable domain EADIYQTPRYLVIGTGKKITLECSQTMGHDKMYWYQQDPGMELHLIHYSYGVNSTEKGDLSSESTVSRIRTEHFPLTLESARPSHTSQYLCASSESGDNYNEQFFGPGTRLTVL.

The chain carries TRBV18 and TRBJ1-1; D gene uncertain. Germline loops: CDR1 KGHSH, CDR2 LQKENI. Trimming took 0 bases from V and 0 from J, leaving 5 bases between them. This CDR3 is 14 amino acids long. Written as DNA, the CDR3 is TGTGCCAGCTCACCACCGGTAGTGAACACTGAAGCTTTCTTT. This sequence encodes CASSPPVVNTEAFF.

The V call is TRBV27, the J call TRBJ1-5; no firm D call. The CDR3 consists of 15 residues. The ends were cut back, 2 bases at V and 2 bases at J, with 10 bases in the middle. Germline V gene lookup returns CDR1 MNHEY and CDR2 SMNVEV (reference sequence). CDR3 DNA sequence: TGTGCCAGCAGTTTAGAGGGAGCTGGCAATCAGCCCCAGCATTTT. It codes for CASSLEGAGNQPQHF.

The J gene is TRBJ1-1, the V gene TRBV6-6, with D possibly being TRBD1 (6 bases). Trimming pared 4 bases from V and 2 bases from J, leaving 14 bases between. The germline gives CDR1 MNHNY, CDR2 SVGAGI (reference sequence). The CDR3 has 15 residues. In DNA, the CDR3 is TGTGCCAGCAGTTTTTTCCCGACAGGTAACACTGAAGCTTTCTTT. This translates into CASSFFPTGNTEAFF.

This chain joins TRBV10-3 and TRBJ1-1; D ambiguous. This CDR3 comprises 13 residues. The germline CDR1 and CDR2 sequences are ENHRY and SYGVKD. Trimming pared 2 bases from V and 5 bases from J, leaving 9 bases between. Here the CDR3 DNA reads TGTGCCATCAGTGAGCGCGGGTATACTGAAGCTTTCTTT. As protein: CAISERGYTEAFF.

The chain links TRBV7-6 to TRBJ2-1, with 8 nucleotides matching TRBD2. The ends lost 5 bases at V and 3 bases at J; junction bases unmatched: 6. This CDR3 spans 15 amino acids. The germline CDR1 and CDR2 sequences are SGHVS and FNYEAQ. CDR3 nucleotides: TGTGCCAGCAGCCCGCCGGGACTAGGCTACAATGAGCAGTTCTTC. This translates into CASSPPGLGYNEQFF.

The J gene is TRBJ2-5, the V gene TRBV6-1; 9 positions agree with TRBD2. Unmatched junction bases numbered 8, after V lost 2 bases and J lost 4 bases. The CDR3 covers 16 residues. Germline CDR1 is MNHNS and CDR2 is SASEGT. The CDR3 DNA sequence: TGTGCCAGCAGTGAAAGCGGGGGGTCCCCGGGAGAGACCCAGTACTTC. As protein: CASSESGGSPGETQYF.

This chain uses TRBV19 with TRBJ2-3, with a weak D call TRBD2 (5 bases). The CDR3 sequence is 14 residues long. The V end was cut by 5 bases, the J end by 2 bases, with 11 bases between. Germline V gene lookup returns CDR1 LNHDA and CDR2 SQIVND (reference sequence). This CDR3 reads CASSGQRTTDTQYF. The DNA for the CDR3 is TGTGCCAGTAGTGGGCAGCGGACCACAGATACGCAGTATTTT.

The chain has TRBV29-1 and TRBJ2-1, with D maybe TRBD1 (5 bases). V lost 1 base and J lost 5, with 15 bases in between. This CDR3 comprises 15 residues. CDR1 is SQVTM and CDR2 is ANQGSEA in the germline V gene. The CDR3: CSVEGKSGHNNEQFF. Here the CDR3 DNA reads TGCAGCGTTGAAGGGAAGTCAGGACACAACAATGAGCAGTTCTTC.

The CDR3 DNA sequence: TGTGCCACCACAGACAGGGCCAATCAGCCCCAGCATTTT. This codes for CATTDRANQPQHF. The V call is TRBV19, the J call TRBJ1-5; 7 nucleotides align to TRBD1. V lost 10 bases to trimming and J lost 3 bases; unmatched junction nucleotides: 6. Germline CDR1 is LNHDA and CDR2 is SQIVND (reference sequence). This CDR3 contains 13 residues.

V is TRBV6-2 or TRBV6-3 and J is TRBJ2-7; 7 bases fit TRBD2. This CDR3 spans 13 amino acids. Looked up from germline, CDR1 is MNHEY and CDR2 is SVGEGT. V trimming: 6 bases; J trimming: 6 bases; junction bases outside the gene matches: 8. The CDR3 is CASSSRLAGEQYF. DNA of the CDR3: TGTGCCAGCAGCTCAAGACTAGCCGGCGAGCAGTACTTC.

The chain joins TRBV19 to TRBJ1-3, with 7 bases lining up with TRBD1. J lost 0 bases, V lost 5 bases, and 4 bases had no gene match. The germline gives CDR1 LNHDA, CDR2 SQIVND (reference sequence). This CDR3 has 15 residues. CDR3 nucleotide sequence: TGTGCCAGTAGTGTGGGACAGATCTCTGGAAACACCATATATTTT. Protein sequence: CASSVGQISGNTIYF.

Only one count was recorded for this clone. V usage is TRBV4-3 and J usage is TRBJ2-5, with D uncertain. The CDR3 extends over 15 amino acids. CDR1 is LGHNA, CDR2 YSLEER, per germline. Trimming left V 1 base short and J 4 bases short, with 13 bases between. The CDR3, as DNA: TGCGCCAGCAGCCAAGCTACCACCCGTCGAGAGACCCAGTACTTC. Amino acid sequence: CASSQATTRRETQYF.

The CDR3 reads CASSPPSGGTEAFF. In nucleotides, the CDR3 is TGTGCCAGCTCACCACCGTCAGGGGGCACTGAAGCTTTCTTT. The rearrangement uses TRBV18 and TRBJ1-1; 7 bases are a match to TRBD1. This CDR3 is 14 amino acids long. V lost 0 bases, J lost 4 bases, and 2 bases stayed unmatched. Germline V CDR1 and CDR2: KGHSH, LQKENI.

The CDR3 region is CASSQAGGEYEQYF. DNA of the CDR3: TGTGCCAGCAGCCAAGCGGGAGGGGAGTACGAGCAGTACTTC. V and J are TRBV6-2 or TRBV6-3 and TRBJ2-7, with TRBD2 matching 10 bases. CDR1 is MNHEY, CDR2 SVGEGT, per germline. The CDR3 runs 14 residues. V lost 6 bases and J lost 4; bases outside the gene matches: 6.

The rearrangement links TRBV10-3 to TRBJ1-2; 11 nucleotides line up with TRBD1. Per the germline V gene, CDR1 is ENHRY and CDR2 is SYGVKD. This CDR3 contains 13 residues. V lost 10 bases and J lost 6; bases outside the gene matches: 7. The CDR3 coding sequence is TGTGCCACCAGGACAGGGGGCTCTGATGGCTACACCTTC. This sequence encodes CATRTGGSDGYTF.

The rearrangement joins TRBV7-8 to TRBJ1-2; no clear D. The germline V gene has CDR1 SGHVS and CDR2 FQNEAQ. This CDR3 has 14 residues. V was trimmed by 1 base and J by 0 bases, leaving 6 bases between them. Here the CDR3 DNA reads TGTGCCAGCAGCTTAGGAGGAACTAACTATGGCTACACCTTC. This sequence encodes CASSLGGTNYGYTF.

This clone came up once. The chain couples TRBV7-3 to TRBJ2-1; 9 bases agree with TRBD1. V was pared by 4 bases and J by 4 bases, with 8 bases of the junction left unmatched. The CDR3 loop spans 16 amino acids. CDR1 is SGHTA, CDR2 FQGTGA, per germline. CDR3 sequence (DNA): TGTGCCAGCAGCTACCCCACAGGGGGCAATTACAATGAGCAGTTCTTC. Translating it yields CASSYPTGGNYNEQFF.

As concerns this clone: Its ends do not fully match the called genes, so a read error is possible. The chain carries TRBV5-1 and TRBJ2-4; D is uncertain. Per the germline V gene, CDR1 is SGHRS and CDR2 is YFSETQ. CDR3 length: 12 residues. CDR3 sequence reads: CATSSEENIQYF. The CDR3 DNA reads TGCGCCACCAGCTCTGAGGAGAACATTCAGTACTTC.

The chain couples TRBV9 to TRBJ2-5, with D possibly TRBD2 on 6 matching bases. V dropped 0 bases and J dropped 6 bases, with 9 bases sitting between them. CDR3 length: 13 residues. The V gene's germline CDR1 is SGDLS and CDR2 YYNGEE. The CDR3 reads CASSVAGAQTQYF. In DNA form, the CDR3 reads TGTGCCAGCAGCGTAGCGGGAGCGCAGACCCAGTACTTC.

The genes are TRBV11-3 and TRBJ2-2; 15 bases are a match to TRBD2. Germline V gene lookup returns CDR1 SGHNT and CDR2 YENEEA. The CDR3 has 18 amino acids. J gave up 0 bases and V 3 bases, and 2 bases lay outside the gene matches. The CDR3 protein is CASSFGLAGGANTGELFF. The CDR3 DNA sequence: TGTGCCAGCAGCTTTGGACTAGCGGGAGGGGCGAACACCGGGGAGCTGTTTTTT.